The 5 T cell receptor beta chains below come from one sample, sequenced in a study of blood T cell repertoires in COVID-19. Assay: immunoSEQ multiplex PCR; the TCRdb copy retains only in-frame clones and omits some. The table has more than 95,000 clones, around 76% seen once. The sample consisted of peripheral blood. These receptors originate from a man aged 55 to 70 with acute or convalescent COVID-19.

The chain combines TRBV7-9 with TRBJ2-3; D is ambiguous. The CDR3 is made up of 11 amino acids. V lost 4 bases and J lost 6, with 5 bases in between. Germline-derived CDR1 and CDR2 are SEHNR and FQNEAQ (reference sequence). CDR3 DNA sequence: TGTGCCAGCAGCTCTAGGGATACGCAGTATTTT. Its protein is CASSSRDTQYF. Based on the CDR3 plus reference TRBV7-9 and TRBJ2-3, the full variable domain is DTGVSQNPRHKITKRGQNVTFRCDPISEHNRLYWYRQTLGQGPEFLTYFQNEAQLEKSRLLSDRFSAERPKGSFSTLEIQRTEQGDSAMYLCASSSRDTQYFGPGTRLTVL.

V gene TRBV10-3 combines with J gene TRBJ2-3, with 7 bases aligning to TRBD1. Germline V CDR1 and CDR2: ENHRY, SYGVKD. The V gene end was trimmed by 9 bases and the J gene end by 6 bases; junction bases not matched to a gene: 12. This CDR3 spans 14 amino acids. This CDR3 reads CAIREAGGVDTQYF. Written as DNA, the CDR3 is TGTGCCATAAGGGAAGCAGGGGGTGTGGATACGCAGTATTTT.

The CDR3 DNA is TGCGCCAGCAGCTTGGTCGGACAGGATCCAAAGACCCAGTACTTC. It is translated as CASSLVGQDPKTQYF. V usage is TRBV5-1 and J usage is TRBJ2-5, with 7 bases lining up with TRBD1. The junction had 8 bases not matched to a gene; V was cut back by 0 bases and J by 6 bases. CDR3 length: 15 amino acids. Germline V gene lookup returns CDR1 SGHRS and CDR2 YFSETQ.

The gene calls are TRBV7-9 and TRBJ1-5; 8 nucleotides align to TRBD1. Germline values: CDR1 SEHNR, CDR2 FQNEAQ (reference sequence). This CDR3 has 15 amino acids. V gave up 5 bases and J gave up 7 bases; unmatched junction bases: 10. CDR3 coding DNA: TGTGCCAGCAGCACAGGGGGGTCACTCAGACAGCCCCAGCATTTT. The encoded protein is CASSTGGSLRQPQHF.

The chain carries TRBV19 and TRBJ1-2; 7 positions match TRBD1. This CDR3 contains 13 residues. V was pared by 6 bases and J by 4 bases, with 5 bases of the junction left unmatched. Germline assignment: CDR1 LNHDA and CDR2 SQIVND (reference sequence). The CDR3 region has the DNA TGTGCCAGTAGGGGACAGAGCTTCTATGGCTACACCTTC. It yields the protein CASRGQSFYGYTF.